A selection of T cell receptor beta chains follows, all from one sample in a study of blood T cells in healthy people across ages. Each CDR3 protein is one row after TCRdb ran MiXCR on the 5' RACE reads. The sample lists approximately 900,000 distinct CDR3 sequences; around 48% were seen once. Sample: blood. The receptors here all came from a man under 40 in good health. CDR3s include the opening cysteine and the closing phenylalanine or tryptophan. Each record gives: D gene, V gene, J gene, clone size, CDR3 DNA, CDR3 protein. The D gene is left open where the match is weak. Size is omitted from some rows. Given values are once, few, many or a class for expanded clones.

NA,TRBV15,TRBJ2-5,NA,TGTGCCACCAGCAGAGATCAGAGAACCCAGTACTTC,CATSRDQRTQYF
TRBD1,TRBV7-3,TRBJ2-3,NA,TGTGCCAGCAGCTCTCTTCTCGTGGTAGGGGGCAAAGCAGATACGCAGTATTTT,CASSSLLVVGGKADTQYF
TRBD2,TRBV20-1,TRBJ2-1,few,TGCAGTGCTTGGACTAGCGGGGAGCAGTTCTTC,CSAWTSGEQFF
NA,TRBV6-5,TRBJ1-2,NA,TGTGCCAGCAGACCTGAGGGACCGCTCGATGGCTACACCTTC,CASRPEGPLDGYTF
NA,TRBV29-1,TRBJ2-7,NA,TGCAGCGTTGCTTCGGGTCTCAGGATTCCCTACGAGCAGTACTTC,CSVASGLRIPYEQYF
NA,TRBV4-2,TRBJ2-3,few,TGTGCCAGCAGCCAAGATTCCAGCACCACAGATACGCAGTATTTT,CASSQDSSTTDTQYF
NA,TRBV5-1,TRBJ1-4,NA,TGCGCCAGCCGGCAAATCGACGGGGGGGCTAATGAAAAACTGTTTTTT,CASRQIDGGANEKLFF
TRBD2,TRBV20-1,TRBJ2-3,NA,TGCAGTGCTCGGCTCGGGACTAGCCCGACAGATACGCAGTATTTT,CSARLGTSPTDTQYF
NA,TRBV9,TRBJ2-1,NA,TGTGCCAGCAGCGTAGCTGGCAGGGGAAATGAGCAGTTCTTC,CASSVAGRGNEQFF
TRBD2,TRBV6-2/TRBV6-3,TRBJ2-1,NA,TGTGCCAGCAGACCCGGTGGTAGCGGGAGAGGTAATGAGCAGTTCTTC,CASRPGGSGRGNEQFF
NA,TRBV25-1,TRBJ2-7,NA,TGTGCCAGCAGTGATTGGACGGACCCCTACGAGCAGTACTTC,CASSDWTDPYEQYF
NA,TRBV6-2/TRBV6-3,TRBJ1-6,NA,TGTGCCAGCAGTTACTCGACGGCTTCGGGTAATTCACCCCTCCACTTT,CASSYSTASGNSPLHF
TRBD2,TRBV6-5,TRBJ2-2,NA,TGTGCCAGCAGGCACCGAGTAGCGGGGGGGCCCGGCGGGGAGCTGTTTTTT,CASRHRVAGGPGGELFF
TRBD1,TRBV6-2/TRBV6-3,TRBJ2-7,NA,TGTGCCAGCAGGCACCGGGGACAGGGAGAGTACTTC,CASRHRGQGEYF
NA,TRBV10-3,TRBJ2-5,NA,TGTGCCATCAGTGTATTAGGAGGGTTGGAGACCCAGTACTTC,CAISVLGGLETQYF
NA,TRBV11-2,TRBJ2-7,few,TGTGCCAGCAGCACCGGGGAGGGTAGGGGGTCCTACGAGCAGTACTTC,CASSTGEGRGSYEQYF
NA,TRBV20-1,TRBJ2-5,NA,TGCAGTGCTAGAGGTACCCCGAAACGCCAAGAGACCCAGTACTTC,CSARGTPKRQETQYF
NA,TRBV28,TRBJ2-7,many,TGTGCCACCAAATTAGACAGCTCCTACGAGCAGTACTTC,CATKLDSSYEQYF
NA,TRBV2,TRBJ2-3,few,TGTGCCAGCAGTGGGGTGGGACCTTCAGGGGTAGATACGCAGTATTTT,CASSGVGPSGVDTQYF
NA,TRBV5-6,TRBJ1-2,NA,TGTGCCAGCAGCTTGGCCGACCGCTTCTATGGCTACACCTTC,CASSLADRFYGYTF
NA,TRBV6-2/TRBV6-3,TRBJ2-1,NA,TGTGCCAGCAGTTCCCTCGGGGCAGGGAACAATGAGCAGTTCTTC,CASSSLGAGNNEQFF
NA,TRBV6-2/TRBV6-3,TRBJ2-3,NA,TGTGCCAGCAGTTACGGATTAACTGGCACAGATACGCAGTATTTT,CASSYGLTGTDTQYF
NA,TRBV12-3/TRBV12-4,TRBJ1-2,NA,TGTGCCAGCAGTACCGGGACGGGGGATTATGGCTACACCTTC,CASSTGTGDYGYTF
NA,TRBV6-1,TRBJ2-5,few,TGTGCCAGCAGTGACAGGGGACGGGAGACCCAGTACTTC,CASSDRGRETQYF
TRBD2,TRBV5-1,TRBJ2-7,NA,TGCGCCAGCAGCCCCCGGGAGGGTTACAATGAGCAGTACTTC,CASSPREGYNEQYF
TRBD2,TRBV12-3/TRBV12-4,TRBJ2-1,few,TGTGCCAGCAGTTTAGCGGCTAGCGGGAACAATGAGCAGTTCTTC,CASSLAASGNNEQFF
TRBD1,TRBV30,TRBJ1-2,few,TGTGCCTGGAGTGTTGGGACAGGGGCCTATGGCTACACCTTC,CAWSVGTGAYGYTF
TRBD1,TRBV10-3,TRBJ2-5,NA,TGTGCCATCGGGGACAGACTCGGTCAAGGGACCCAGTACTTC,CAIGDRLGQGTQYF
NA,TRBV4-3,TRBJ2-3,few,TGCGCCAGCAGCCAAGATAGCGCCACAGATACGCAGTATTTT,CASSQDSATDTQYF
TRBD1,TRBV7-2,TRBJ2-1,NA,TGTGCCAGCAGGCCCAGCCGGGACAGGCTGGACAATGAGCAGTTCTTC,CASRPSRDRLDNEQFF
NA,TRBV7-8,TRBJ2-3,NA,TGTGCCAGCAGCTTATACAGGGTGAGAGATACGCAGTATTTT,CASSLYRVRDTQYF
NA,TRBV4-2,TRBJ1-2,NA,TGTGCCAGCAGCCAAGAGTCCCCCCGTGGCTACACCTTC,CASSQESPRGYTF